Sequencing of this T cell receptor beta chain was carried out in a study of neurological immune-mediated disorders. Study-level points and caveats: Because no CDR3 amino acid sequences were shared across subjects by expanded clones, private repertoires were suggested in all groups.

V was trimmed by 2 bases and J by 5 bases, leaving 9 bases between them. The germline V gene encodes CDR1 SGHTA and CDR2 FQGTGA. The CDR3 is 13 amino acids. Synthesis of cDNA used 5'RACE (with 10-nucleotide random UMIs). Via MiXCR, TCRdb re-called the 5' RACE reads, giving one row per CDR3 protein. The sample lists roughly 50,000 distinct CDR3 sequences, roughly 13% occurring once. PBMCs stored at -80 C, numbering 2 million, were the origin of the unsorted libraries. This clonotype was seen ten or more times. Its antigen remains unknown. This sequence was found in a woman aged 60-70 years with HTLV-1-associated myelopathy (HAM/TSP). The chain links TRBV7-3 to TRBJ2-5; D is unclear. The source material was PBMCs. CDR3 protein: CASSLVKGETQYF. CDR3 sequence (DNA): TGTGCCAGCAGCTTAGTGAAAGGCGAGACCCAGTACTTC.